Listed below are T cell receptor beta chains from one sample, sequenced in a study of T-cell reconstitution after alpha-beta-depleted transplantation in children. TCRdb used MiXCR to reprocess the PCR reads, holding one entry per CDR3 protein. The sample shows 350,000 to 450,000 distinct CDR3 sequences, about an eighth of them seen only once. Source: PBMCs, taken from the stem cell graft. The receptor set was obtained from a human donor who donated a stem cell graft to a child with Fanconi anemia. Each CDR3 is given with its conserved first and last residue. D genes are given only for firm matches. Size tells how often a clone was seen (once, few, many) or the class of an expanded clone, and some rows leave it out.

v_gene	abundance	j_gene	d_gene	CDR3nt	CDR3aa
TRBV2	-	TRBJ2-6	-	TGTGCCAGCAGTCCCGGACTGGGTAGCTCTGGGGCCAACGTCCTGACTTTC	CASSPGLGSSGANVLTF
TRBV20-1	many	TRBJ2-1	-	TGCAGTGCTAGAGACGGGAGCGCAATGAGCTCCTACAATGAGCAGTTCTTC	CSARDGSAMSSYNEQFF
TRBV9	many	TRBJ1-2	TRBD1	TGTGCCAGCAGCGTCGGGACAGCTAGGGACTATGGCTACACCTTC	CASSVGTARDYGYTF
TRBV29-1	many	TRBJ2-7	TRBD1	TGCAGCACCCGACAGGGGAGTTCCTACGAGCAGTACTTC	CSTRQGSSYEQYF
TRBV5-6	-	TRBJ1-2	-	TGTGCCAGCAGCTCCTTTCGGGCAGGGAACTATGGCTACACCTTC	CASSSFRAGNYGYTF
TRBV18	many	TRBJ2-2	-	TGTGCCAGCAGCCCTGACACCGGGGAGCTGTTTTTT	CASSPDTGELFF
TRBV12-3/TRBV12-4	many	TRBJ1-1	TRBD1	TGTGCCAGCAGTTCTTACAGGGGAGGCGGCACTGAAGCTTTCTTT	CASSSYRGGGTEAFF
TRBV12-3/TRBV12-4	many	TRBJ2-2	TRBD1	TGTGCCAGCAGTTTTGTGGCAGGGGGTAACACCGGGGAGCTGTTTTTT	CASSFVAGGNTGELFF
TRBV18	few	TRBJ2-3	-	TGTGCCAGCTCACCACAAGCTGGGGACACAGATACGCAGTATTTT	CASSPQAGDTDTQYF
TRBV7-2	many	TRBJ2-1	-	TGTGCCAGCAGCTTGAGGGGGGGTTCTTACAATGAGCAGTTCTTC	CASSLRGGSYNEQFF
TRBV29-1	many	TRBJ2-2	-	TGCAGCGTTGTTTGGGGCACCAACACCGGGGAGCTGTTTTTT	CSVVWGTNTGELFF
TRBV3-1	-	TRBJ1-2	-	TGTGCCAGCAGCCAAGATTTGGGACTTAACTATGGCTACACCTTC	CASSQDLGLNYGYTF
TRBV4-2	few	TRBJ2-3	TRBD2	TGTGCCAGCAGCCAAGATACGGGCGGCGGGGGGGCGGTAGATACGCAGTATTTT	CASSQDTGGGGAVDTQYF
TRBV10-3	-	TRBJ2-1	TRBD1	TGTGCCATCAGTGAGTACGTAACAGGGGATGAGCAGTTCTTC	CAISEYVTGDEQFF
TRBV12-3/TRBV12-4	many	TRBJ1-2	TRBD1	TGTGCCAGCAGTTTTCAGGGGGCACATGGCTACACCTTC	CASSFQGAHGYTF
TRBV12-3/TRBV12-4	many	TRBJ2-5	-	TGTGCCAGCAGTTTAAACTCAGCGCAAGAGACCCAGTACTTC	CASSLNSAQETQYF
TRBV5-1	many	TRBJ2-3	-	TGCGCCAGCAGCTTGGATACGGGCACAGATACGCAGTATTTT	CASSLDTGTDTQYF
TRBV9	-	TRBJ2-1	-	TGTGCCAGCAGCCCGCTCTCAACCTACAATGAGCAGTTCTTC	CASSPLSTYNEQFF
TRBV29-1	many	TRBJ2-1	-	TGCAGCGTTTACTTATCCTACAATGAGCAGTTCTTC	CSVYLSYNEQFF
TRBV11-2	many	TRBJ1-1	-	TGTGCCAGCAGCGGGACCAGGGGCCGGAACACTGAAGCTTTCTTT	CASSGTRGRNTEAFF
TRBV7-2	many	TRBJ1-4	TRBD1	TGTGCCAGCAGCCCGGGGACAGAGGAAAAACTGTTTTTT	CASSPGTEEKLFF
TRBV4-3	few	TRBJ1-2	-	TGCGCCAGCAGCCAAGAACGAAGGGTTTTCCCCTATGGCTACACCTTC	CASSQERRVFPYGYTF
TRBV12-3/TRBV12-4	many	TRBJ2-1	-	TGTGCCAGCAGTTTAGCGGGTCCTAGCTCCTACAATGAGCAGTTCTTC	CASSLAGPSSYNEQFF
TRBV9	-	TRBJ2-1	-	TGTGCCAGCAGCGGTCAAGTGGGGGGGCCTTATGAGCAGTTCTTC	CASSGQVGGPYEQFF
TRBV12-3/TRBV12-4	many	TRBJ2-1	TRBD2	TGTGCCAGCACTCCGACTAGCGGGGGTTATGAGCAGTTCTTC	CASTPTSGGYEQFF
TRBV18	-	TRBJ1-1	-	TGTGCCAGCTCACCACCGGCCAAGAGGACTGAAGCTTTCTTT	CASSPPAKRTEAFF